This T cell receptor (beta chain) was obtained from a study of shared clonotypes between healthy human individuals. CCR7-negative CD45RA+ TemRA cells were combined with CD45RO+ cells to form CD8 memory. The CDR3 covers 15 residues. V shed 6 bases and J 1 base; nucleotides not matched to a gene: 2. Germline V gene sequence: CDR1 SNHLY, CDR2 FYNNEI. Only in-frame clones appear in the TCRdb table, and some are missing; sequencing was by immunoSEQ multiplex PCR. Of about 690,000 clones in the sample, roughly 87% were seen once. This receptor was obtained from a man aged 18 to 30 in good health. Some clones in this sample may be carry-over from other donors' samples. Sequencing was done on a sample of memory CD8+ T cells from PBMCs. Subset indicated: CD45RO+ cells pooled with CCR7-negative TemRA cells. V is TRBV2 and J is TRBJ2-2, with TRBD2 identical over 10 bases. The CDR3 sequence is CASRGLAENTGELFF. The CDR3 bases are TGTGCCAGCAGAGGACTAGCGGAGAACACCGGGGAGCTGTTTTTT.